This T cell receptor (beta chain) was sequenced in a study of T cell repertoires in cytomegalovirus infection. About the study: It was the public TCR beta signatures that indicated both CMV infection and matching HLA type. Study results and limitations: Summed frequency of public TCR beta families distinguished CMV carriers with the relevant HLA. HLA-C-restricted CMV clonotypes gave the most frequent clonotype in two of eight donors.

The CDR3 is made up of 15 amino acids. The V and J ends lost 3 bases and 4 bases, in that order; junction bases with no gene match: 4. The germline V gene encodes CDR1 SGHVS and CDR2 FQNEAQ. In regard to this clonotype: Antigen unknown.

MiXCR, applied by TCRdb to the reads, yields one record per CDR3 protein. Among more than 400,000 distinct CDR3 sequences listed, about 26% were seen once. V usage is TRBV7-8 and J usage is TRBJ1-3; 9 nucleotides align to TRBD1. The sequenced material came from PBMCs. The sequence was obtained from a human donor in good health (CMV status not recorded). Some clones in this sample may be carry-over from other donors' samples. The CDR3 DNA reads as TGTGCCAGCAGCTTCCAGACAGGGGGAGGAAACACCATATATTTT. Translation gives CASSFQTGGGNTIYF.